The sequence of this T cell receptor (beta chain) was determined in a study of blood T cell repertoires in COVID-19. Study as a whole: COVID-19 samples, acute and convalescent, were from the United States, Italy and Spain.

This clone has a single count. A read error may produce the germline difference seen at one junction end. The CDR3 totals 15 residues. Per the germline V gene, CDR1 is SSHAT and CDR2 is FNYEAQ (reference sequence). Per the authors' pipeline: Estimation of nucleated cell counts relied on the amplification of reference gene primers. Generated by immunoSEQ multiplex PCR, the TCRdb table keeps only in-frame clones and is missing some. That table supplies the V and J calls and clone size; D and trimming were determined from the DNA. The sample lists about 190,000 clones; roughly 85% were seen once. The sample was peripheral blood. The sequence was obtained from a woman aged 80 or over with active or convalescent COVID-19. This rearrangement joins TRBV7-7 to TRBJ2-1; 8 bases agree with TRBD2. CDR3 loop: CASSSGGGSYNEQFF. Written as DNA, the CDR3 is TGTGCTAGCAGCTCGGGGGGGGGCTCCTACAATGAGCAGTTCTTC.